This is a list of T cell receptor beta chains from one sample in a study of OX40 agonist ivuxolimab in advanced cancers. The assay was immunoSEQ multiplex PCR, and TCRdb's table has in-frame clones only and misses some. The sample has fewer than 120,000 clones, approximately 89% seen once; the top ten hold around 0.27%. The sample was CD4+ or CD8+ T cells sorted from blood, taken in a trial of the OX40 agonist ivuxolimab. These receptors were obtained from an adult with an advanced solid tumor such as melanoma, head and neck, liver or kidney cancer. CDR3s include the opening cysteine and the closing phenylalanine or tryptophan.

J gene,V gene,CDR3 protein
TRBJ2-2,TRBV6-6,CASSYSETGNTGELFF
TRBJ2-5,TRBV4-3,CASSQDNGRWETQYF
TRBJ1-4,TRBV19,CASGQGGLLTNEKLFF
TRBJ1-5,TRBV19,CASSIEAGNQPQHF
TRBJ1-5,TRBV14,CASSQGPGGGPQHF
TRBJ2-5,TRBV11-3,CASSLGQGIEETQYF
TRBJ2-7,TRBV6-5,CASSLDREQYF
TRBJ2-1,TRBV19,CASNRLSSYNEQFF
TRBJ2-5,TRBV2,CASRTYQETQYF
TRBJ1-6,TRBV11-2,CASSLGGARFLSPLHF
TRBJ1-3,TRBV5-1,CASSPDVSGNTIYF
TRBJ1-1,TRBV7-3,CASSIQTGDEAFF